This T cell receptor (beta chain) was identified during a study of post-analysis software for immune sequencing data. Study as a whole: The patients showed relapsing-remitting, secondary progressive and progressive-relapsing multiple sclerosis courses.

Concerning this clonotype itself: Its antigen is unidentified.

Overall study findings and caveats: Patients with multiple sclerosis recorded significantly lower normalized Chao1 diversity than controls, the study found. With F measure, samples from one preparation batch clustered together strongly. Roughly five TRBV segments were more frequent in patients than controls; TRBV5-6, TRBV5-1 and TRBV20-1 belonged to this group.

TCR beta cDNA libraries had unique molecular identifiers. T cells, roughly 0.9 to 11 million of them, yielded about 500,000 cDNA molecules. In TCRdb, the PCR reads were re-called with MiXCR into one record per CDR3 protein. The repertoire has roughly 410,000 distinct CDR3 sequences, less than 35% of them found once; the top ten carry over 10%. Trimming cost V 4 bases and J 5 bases, with 8 bases left between them. The CDR3 totals 12 residues. Germline V gene lookup returns CDR1 SGHTA and CDR2 FQGNSA. The sequencing input was blood. The sequence derives from a girl aged 5-17 years with multiple sclerosis. V is TRBV7-2 and J is TRBJ2-5; D is undetermined. As DNA, the CDR3 is TGTGCCAGCAGCTGGAATCGGGAGACCCAGTACTTC. Translated: CASSWNRETQYF.